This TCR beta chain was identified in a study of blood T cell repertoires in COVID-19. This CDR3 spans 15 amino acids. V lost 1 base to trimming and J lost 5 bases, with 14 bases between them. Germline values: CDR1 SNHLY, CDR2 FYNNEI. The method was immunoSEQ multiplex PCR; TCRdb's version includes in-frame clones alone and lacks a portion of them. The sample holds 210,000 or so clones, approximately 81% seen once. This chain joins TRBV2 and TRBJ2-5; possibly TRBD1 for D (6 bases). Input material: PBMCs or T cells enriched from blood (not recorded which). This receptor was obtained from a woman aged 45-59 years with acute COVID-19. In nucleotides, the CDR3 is TGTGCCAGCAGTGAAGTTTTAGGGGGTAGGGAGACCCAGTACTTC. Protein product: CASSEVLGGRETQYF.